This is a list of T cell receptor beta chains from one sample in a study of cytomegalovirus exposure and HLA in healthy donors. Assay: immunoSEQ multiplex PCR; the TCRdb copy retains only in-frame clones and omits some. The repertoire includes 150,000 to 200,000 clones, about 80% of them detected once, and roughly 1.1% sits in the top ten. Sequencing was performed on PBMCs. These receptors all come from a woman aged 40 to 50 in good health and CMV-seronegative. Each CDR3 is given with its conserved first and last residue. D genes are given only for firm matches.

>TRBD1|TRBV5-1
CASSLEDRGTDTQYF
>-|TRBV2
CASSVFKRAEGNTEAFF
>-|TRBV29-1
CSVEASTESYGYTF
>-|TRBV7-9
CASARGTEAFF
>-|TRBV4-3
CASSQGTVNTGELFF
>-|TRBV5-1
CASSLEHLQETQYF
>TRBD1|TRBV19
CASSRGTGENQPQHF
>TRBD1|TRBV25-1
CASRPQGAGTEAFF
>-|TRBV7-9
CASSTQGHYTF
>TRBD2|TRBV11-3
CASSLGTSENTGELFF
>-|TRBV5-1
CASSGGPPKNTEAFF
>-|TRBV21-1
CASNDMTYEQYF
>-|TRBV25-1
CASSGGGYGYTF
>TRBD1|TRBV27
CASSLTGTAEKLFF
>-|TRBV5-4
CASSLQTHTEAFF
>-|TRBV19
CASSPTYPGEKLFF
>-|TRBV29-1
CSVSQGRTEAFF
>TRBD1|TRBV11-3
CASSLVRGRATEAFF
>-|TRBV20-1
CSARGSLEQFF
>TRBD2|TRBV6-6
CASRPTGTSGMNEQFF
>-|TRBV4-3
CASSQEGAGVGYGYTF
>-|TRBV9
CASSVGGRGYTF
>-|TRBV7-6
CASSLEVSRRPDTQYF
>-|TRBV30
CAWRPRGVYEQYF
>TRBD2|TRBV19
CASSISGRAVLFF
>-|TRBV19
CASSWQGTEAFF
>TRBD1|TRBV30
CASGQLSNQPQHF
>TRBD1|TRBV19
CASSIDLGTGGHGEAFF
>TRBD1|TRBV4-3
CASSQGGQEYYGYTF
>TRBD2|TRBV5-4
CASSLSSGASYNEQFF
>TRBD1|TRBV7-3
CASSRDRGEKLFF
>-|TRBV11-3
CASSLDLYEQYF
>-|TRBV10-2
CASSGGVGETQYF
>-|TRBV5-1
CASSLSGDTEAFF
>TRBD2|TRBV29-1
CSVEDSWTSGFKGTGELFF